The 24 T cell receptor beta chains below come from one sample, sequenced in a study of identical twins. In TCRdb, the 5' RACE reads were re-called with MiXCR into one record per CDR3 protein. The table records under 350,000 distinct CDR3 sequences, just under 9.5% of them present only once. These data also formed part of another study, on yellow fever vaccine responses in identical twins.

The sequencing sample was made of CD8+ T cells sorted from blood. Source of these receptors: a young woman in good health.

V gene TRBV6-1 combines with J gene TRBJ2-2; 10 nucleotides align to TRBD2. The V gene end was trimmed by 7 bases and the J gene end by 4 bases; junction bases not matched to a gene: 12. The CDR3 covers 17 residues. Germline V gene sequence: CDR1 MNHNS, CDR2 SASEGT. The CDR3, as DNA: TGTGCCAGCACCCTGAAACAGGGACTAGCGAGCACCGGGGAGCTGTTTTTT. Residues: CASTLKQGLASTGELFF.

The sample holds a few counts of this clonotype. V and J are TRBV9 and TRBJ1-5; tentative D call: TRBD1 (6 bases). Trimming took 3 bases from V and 0 from J, leaving 10 bases between them. CDR1 is SGDLS and CDR2 is YYNGEE in the germline V gene. CDR3 size: 15 residues. Here the CDR3 reads CASSAGHNSNQPQHF. The CDR3 bases are TGTGCCAGCAGCGCGGGACATAATAGCAATCAGCCCCAGCATTTT.

This clonotype was counted once. The chain combines TRBV19 with TRBJ1-1; TRBD1 might be the D (6 bases). The CDR3 totals 15 residues. V lost 6 bases and J lost 0, with 14 bases in between. Germline V gene sequence: CDR1 LNHDA, CDR2 SQIVND (reference sequence). CDR3: CASSQMTGLNTEAFF. In DNA, the CDR3 is TGTGCCAGTAGCCAAATGACAGGTTTGAACACTGAAGCTTTCTTT.

This clonotype was observed many times. J is TRBJ1-1 and V is TRBV4-1; D is ambiguous. The CDR3 is 14 residues long. The V gene lost 1 base and the J gene lost 4 bases, with 10 bases spanning the gap. Germline lookup yields CDR1 MGHRA and CDR2 YSYEKL. CDR3 residues: CASSQVGMFTEAFF. For the CDR3, the DNA is TGCGCCAGCAGCCAAGTTGGGATGTTCACTGAAGCTTTCTTT.

The CDR3 loop is CASSAELAGDANEQFF. Written as DNA, the CDR3 is TGTGCCAGCAGCGCAGAACTAGCGGGAGATGCCAATGAGCAGTTCTTC. The chain is built from TRBV7-6 and TRBJ2-1; 11 bases are shared with TRBD2. With 5 bases clipped from V and 6 bases from J, the junction kept 9 bases outside the gene matches. The CDR3 contains 16 residues. The germline V gene encodes CDR1 SGHVS and CDR2 FNYEAQ.

This clonotype was observed at least ten times. V and J are TRBV4-1 and TRBJ2-1; 13 bases are a match to TRBD2. There are 18 residues in the CDR3. V lost 0 bases and J lost 3; bases outside the gene matches: 5. CDR1 and CDR2 from the germline V gene are MGHRA and YSYEKL. CDR3 in DNA: TGCGCCAGCAGCCAAGAGGGGACTAGCGGGACCCTCTACAATGAGCAGTTCTTC. Its translation: CASSQEGTSGTLYNEQFF.

The V call is TRBV5-4, the J call TRBJ2-5, with TRBD2 matching 12 bases. With 3 bases clipped from V and 3 bases from J, the junction kept 3 bases outside the gene matches. The CDR3 length is 15 residues. The germline gives CDR1 SGHNT, CDR2 YYREEE (reference sequence). CDR3 in DNA: TGTGCCAGCAGCTCCTGGACTAGCGGGGAAGAGACCCAGTACTTC. The encoded protein is CASSSWTSGEETQYF.

The V gene is TRBV2, the J gene TRBJ2-1; 9 bases align to TRBD1. Germline assignment: CDR1 SNHLY and CDR2 FYNNEI. This CDR3 has 19 amino acids. V lost 11 bases and J lost 1; bases outside the gene matches: 21. The CDR3, as DNA: TGTGCCTGCTGTTATCCGGGACAGGGATTTTTTAGATCCTACAATGAGCAGTTCTTC. This gives the protein CACCYPGQGFFRSYNEQFF.

The genes are TRBV19 and TRBJ2-1; D remains ambiguous. V gave up 3 bases and J gave up 5 bases, with 17 bases separating them. CDR3 length: 16 residues. Per the germline V gene, CDR1 is LNHDA and CDR2 is SQIVND (reference sequence). CDR3 bases: TGTGCCAGTAGTATGTCGGGTAGCATGGGCCACAATGAGCAGTTCTTC. This gives the protein CASSMSGSMGHNEQFF.

J is TRBJ2-2 and V is TRBV20-1; possible D gene TRBD1, 6 bases. Looked up from germline, CDR1 is DFQATT and CDR2 is SNEGSKA (reference sequence). The CDR3 has 17 residues. Trimming removed 0 bases from V and 4 bases from J, with 18 bases in between. This chain's CDR3 is CSARDLRVTGSTGELFF. The CDR3 nucleotides are TGCAGTGCTAGAGATCTACGTGTAACAGGGAGCACCGGGGAGCTGTTTTTT.

This clonotype appeared many times. V usage is TRBV20-1 and J usage is TRBJ1-1; D not certain. Germline assignment: CDR1 DFQATT and CDR2 SNEGSKA (reference sequence). Trimming pared 0 bases from V and 1 base from J, leaving 12 bases between. The CDR3 has 15 amino acids. CDR3 in amino acids: CSARDSAPANTEAFF. DNA of the CDR3: TGCAGTGCTAGAGACTCGGCCCCTGCGAACACTGAAGCTTTCTTT.

This clonotype was detected many times. The rearrangement links TRBV21-1 to TRBJ2-5. TRBV21-1 is a pseudogene locus. There are 14 residues in the CDR3. The CDR3, as DNA: TGTGCCAGCAGCACCTCGTTTCTTCGATGGACCCAGTACTTC. This translates into CASSTSFLRWTQYF.

This clonotype was observed many times. The rearrangement joins TRBV27 to TRBJ2-7, with 9 nucleotides matching TRBD1. Looked up from germline, CDR1 is MNHEY and CDR2 is SMNVEV (reference sequence). V was pared by 3 bases and J by 4 bases, with 10 bases of the junction left unmatched. This CDR3 spans 16 amino acids. The CDR3 bases are TGTGCCAGCAGTTTGTGGCAGACAGGGGGGATTTACGAGCAGTACTTC. As protein: CASSLWQTGGIYEQYF.

This clonotype has at least ten counts. The gene calls are TRBV29-1 and TRBJ1-2, with D perhaps matching TRBD1 (6 bases). The germline V and J ends were trimmed by 3 bases and 3 bases, with 14 bases remaining between them. The CDR3 contains 14 residues. CDR1 is SQVTM, CDR2 ANQGSEA, per germline. The CDR3 loop is CSVDTRDTDYGYTF. CDR3 sequence (DNA): TGCAGCGTTGATACCCGGGACACAGACTATGGCTACACCTTC.

This clonotype was detected a few times. J is TRBJ2-1 and V is TRBV10-2; D perhaps matches TRBD2 (6 bases). CDR3 length: 12 residues. Germline lookup yields CDR1 WSHSY and CDR2 SAAADI. The V end was cut by 6 bases, the J end by 7 bases, with 10 bases between. The CDR3: CASRASVNEQFF. The CDR3 region has the DNA TGCGCCAGCAGGGCTAGCGTGAATGAGCAGTTCTTC.

In this sample, this clonotype turned up a few times. The chain couples TRBV5-1 to TRBJ2-7; 11 bases are a match to TRBD2. CDR3 length: 16 amino acids. CDR1 is SGHRS, CDR2 YFSETQ, per germline. V was clipped by 1 base and J by 0 bases; unmatched bases: 3. The chain's CDR3 is CASSLTSGSPSYEQYF. The CDR3 nucleotides read TGCGCCAGCAGCTTGACTAGCGGGAGTCCCTCCTACGAGCAGTACTTC. Combining the CDR3 with reference TRBV5-1 and TRBJ2-7 gives the whole variable domain KAGVTQTPRYLIKTRGQQVTLSCSPISGHRSVSWYQQTPGQGLQFLFEYFSETQRNKGNFPGRFSGRQFSNSRSEMNVSTLELGDSALYLCASSLTSGSPSYEQYFGPGTRLTVT.

The chain joins TRBV4-1 to TRBJ2-2; D may match TRBD1 or TRBD2 (5 bases each). The germline gives CDR1 MGHRA, CDR2 YSYEKL. V was trimmed by 5 bases and J by 6 bases, leaving 13 bases between them. This CDR3 region has 14 residues. The CDR3 loop reads CASSGLRDAGELFF. CDR3 DNA: TGCGCCAGCAGCGGTCTGAGGGACGCCGGGGAGCTGTTTTTT.

CDR3 bases: TGTGCCAGCAGTACAGGACAGTGGGGGAACTCACCCCTCCACTTT. Residues: CASSTGQWGNSPLHF. This rearrangement joins TRBV28 to TRBJ1-6; D possibly corresponds to TRBD1 (6 bases). The CDR3 length is 15 residues. V was cut by 5 bases and J by 10 bases, with 18 bases left in between. Germline CDR1 is MDHEN and CDR2 is SYDVKM.

This clonotype was picked up a small number of times. This chain's CDR3 is CASSLRSGSSYEQYF. For the CDR3, the DNA is TGTGCCAGCAGCTTACGTTCGGGAAGCTCCTACGAGCAGTACTTC. The chain employs TRBV11-2 and TRBJ2-7, with a tentative D call TRBD2 (5 bases). Germline V gives CDR1 SGHAT, CDR2 FQNNGV. V was trimmed by 2 bases and J by 0 bases, leaving 11 bases between them. The CDR3 covers 15 residues. The whole variable domain, remainder taken from reference TRBV11-2 and TRBJ2-7, is EAGVAQSPRYKIIEKRQSVAFWCNPISGHATLYWYQQILGQGPKLLIQFQNNGVVDDSQLPKDRFSAERLKGVDSTLKIQPAKLEDSAVYLCASSLRSGSSYEQYFGPGTRLTVT.

A word on this clonotype: A much larger clone is a single base away; this may be a read error. The chain has TRBV11-2 and TRBJ2-7; the D gene is possibly TRBD1 (6 bases). The CDR3 is 15 amino acids. Per germline, CDR1 SGHAT and CDR2 FQNNGV. The CDR3 region has the DNA TGTGCCAGCAGCTCAGGGGTCGGGACGAACTACGAGCAGTGCTTC. Its translation is CASSSGVGTNYEQCF.

This clonotype was counted at least ten times. The rearrangement uses TRBV15 and TRBJ1-1, with D maybe TRBD1 (5 bases). Trimming shortened V by 0 bases and J by 1 base, and 9 bases separated the two germline ends. The CDR3 is made up of 15 amino acids. The germline V gene has CDR1 LNHNV and CDR2 YYDKDF (reference sequence). For the CDR3, the DNA is TGTGCCACCAGCAGAGACGGGACGGGGAACACTGAAGCTTTCTTT. It yields the protein CATSRDGTGNTEAFF. Drawing the rest from reference TRBV15 and TRBJ1-1, the complete variable domain is DAMVIQNPRYQVTQFGKPVTLSCSQTLNHNVMYWYQQKSSQAPKLLFHYYDKDFNNEADTPDNFQSRRPNTSFCFLDIRSPGLGDTAMYLCATSRDGTGNTEAFFGQGTRLTVV.

The chain is built from TRBV3-1 and TRBJ1-6; 8 bases line up with TRBD1. Germline V gene lookup returns CDR1 LGHDT and CDR2 YNNKEL (reference sequence). The ends lost 2 bases at V and 14 bases at J; junction bases unmatched: 8. The CDR3 extends over 14 amino acids. DNA of the CDR3: TGTGCCAGCAGCCAAACCGGGACAGGAGCTGCCCTCCACTTT. Its translation: CASSQTGTGAALHF.

In its sample, this clonotype was seen many times. V gene TRBV6-1 combines with J gene TRBJ1-1; D gene unclear. From germline, CDR1 is MNHNS and CDR2 SASEGT. The CDR3 has 15 amino acids. Trimming removed 3 bases at V and 0 bases at J, with 11 bases between. CDR3 in amino acids: CASSEGERLNTEAFF. The DNA for the CDR3 is TGTGCCAGCAGTGAGGGAGAGCGGTTGAACACTGAAGCTTTCTTT.

The CDR3 nucleotides are TGTGCCTGGAGAGTGGACAATGAGCAGTTCTTC. Protein sequence: CAWRVDNEQFF. The V and J genes are TRBV30 and TRBJ2-1; D call uncertain. The CDR3 consists of 11 residues. V lost 3 bases to trimming and J lost 5 bases, with 5 bases between them. From germline, CDR1 is GTSNPN and CDR2 SVGIG (reference sequence).